This T cell receptor (beta chain) derives from a study of shared clonotypes between healthy human individuals. Concerning this clone itself: Antigen specificity is unknown.

The germline gives CDR1 SGHAT, CDR2 FQNNGV. With V trimmed by 5 bases and J by 1 base, 5 bases remained unmatched. The CDR3 has 16 residues. It was at deep level that the assay was run. Approximately 30,000 T cell genomes (approximately 190 ng DNA) went into each sorted-subset replicate. Assay: immunoSEQ multiplex PCR; the TCRdb copy retains only in-frame clones and omits some. The sample yields over a million clones, approximately 98% seen once. Findings of the study overall: A limitation of the genetic and exposure-history diversity represented arose from few donors. Larger richness was generally estimated for naive than memory subsets.

Specimen: naive CD4+ T cells sorted from blood. Subset indicated: CD45RA+ positively selected. This clonotype was sampled from a man aged 25-45 years in good health. This chain links TRBV11-2 with TRBJ2-1; TRBD1 matches 10 bases. The CDR3 DNA reads as TGTGCCAGCAGCAGACAGGGGGCTCGATCCTACAATGAGCAGTTCTTC. Its translation: CASSRQGARSYNEQFF.